The present T cell receptor (beta chain) was sequenced within a study of T cell responses to AZD1222 COVID-19 vaccine. Data came from immunoSEQ multiplex PCR; TCRdb stores just in-frame clones and leaves some out. This sample's table has about 140,000 clones. The CDR3 totals 16 residues. CDR1 is SGHVS and CDR2 is FQNEAQ in the germline V gene. The V gene lost 6 bases and the J gene lost 0 bases, with 16 bases spanning the gap. The sample consisted of peripheral blood. The receptor was isolated from an adult in good health. The V gene is TRBV7-8, the J gene TRBJ2-3; TRBD2 is a possible D gene (7 bases). CDR3 in amino acids: CASSPRGASSTDTQYF. In DNA form, the CDR3 reads TGTGCCAGCAGTCCACGGGGGGCCTCTAGCACAGATACGCAGTATTTT.